The 7 T cell receptor beta chains below come from one sample, sequenced in a study of shared clonotypes between healthy human individuals. Profiling relied on immunoSEQ multiplex PCR, and the TCRdb table lists in-frame clones only, not all of them. Among just under 350,000 clones, less than 85% were seen once, and the ten largest hold 10%. What was sequenced was memory CD4+ T cells sorted from blood. Subset noted: CD45RA-negative fraction. The source of these receptors is a man aged 30 to 45 in good health.

This chain connects TRBV29-1 to TRBJ1-2, with D unresolved. Germline V CDR1 and CDR2: SQVTM, ANQGSEA. The germline V and J ends were trimmed by 3 bases and 0 bases, with 11 bases remaining between them. The CDR3 contains 14 residues. CDR3 region: CSVDSEGSNYGYTF. CDR3 nucleotide sequence: TGCAGCGTTGACTCCGAGGGATCTAACTATGGCTACACCTTC.

This chain uses TRBV29-1 with TRBJ2-5, with a weak D call TRBD1 (7 bases). The V gene lost 5 bases and the J gene lost 5 bases, with 9 bases spanning the gap. The germline CDR1 and CDR2 sequences are SQVTM and ANQGSEA. CDR3 length equals 11 residues. The CDR3, as DNA: TGCAGCGTTCCAGGGGGGGAGACCCAGTACTTC. Translated: CSVPGGETQYF.

This sequence joins TRBV25-1 and TRBJ2-3; D might be TRBD1 (6 bases). Trimming took 2 bases from V and 2 from J, leaving 11 bases between them. The germline V gene has CDR1 MGHDK and CDR2 SYGVNS. This CDR3 region has 15 residues. CDR3 amino acids: CASSETGKHTDTQYF. The CDR3, as DNA: TGTGCCAGCAGTGAAACAGGGAAACACACAGATACGCAGTATTTT.

Turning to this clone: The sample contains more than one DNA sequence encoding this CDR3. This chain connects TRBV7-6 to TRBJ2-2; 13 nucleotides agree with TRBD2. Germline CDR1 reads SGHVS; CDR2 reads FNYEAQ. The CDR3 has 17 residues. The ends lost 1 base at V and 5 bases at J; junction bases unmatched: 4. Written as DNA, the CDR3 is TGTGCCAGCAGCTTAGGACTAGCGGGAGGAGGTACCGGGGAGCTGTTTTTT. It is translated as CASSLGLAGGGTGELFF.

The chain joins TRBV5-5 to TRBJ1-2, with D unresolved. V was pared by 4 bases and J by 8 bases, with 18 bases between. Germline CDR1 reads SGHKS; CDR2 reads YYEKEE (reference sequence). There are 14 residues in the CDR3. The CDR3 loop reads CASSIDGDGWGYTF. CDR3 sequence (DNA): TGTGCCAGCAGCATAGACGGAGACGGTTGGGGCTACACCTTC.

This chain uses TRBV15 with TRBJ2-5; the D is unclear. Looked up from germline, CDR1 is LNHNV and CDR2 is YYDKDF (reference sequence). CDR3 size: 14 residues. The ends were cut back, 0 bases at V and 1 base at J, with 6 bases in the middle. CDR3 bases: TGTGCCACCAGCAGAGAGGGCATCCAAGAGACCCAGTACTTC. Translating it yields CATSREGIQETQYF.

The rearrangement joins TRBV7-9 to TRBJ2-2; either TRBD1 or TRBD2 may fit D (5 bases each). Trimming took off 7 bases at V and 4 bases at J, with 22 bases between the two ends. The CDR3 contains 17 residues. The germline V gene has CDR1 SEHNR and CDR2 FQNEAQ (reference sequence). The CDR3 region is CASIQLKISGTTGELFF. The CDR3, as DNA: TGTGCCAGCATCCAGCTTAAGATATCGGGGACCACCGGGGAGCTGTTTTTT.